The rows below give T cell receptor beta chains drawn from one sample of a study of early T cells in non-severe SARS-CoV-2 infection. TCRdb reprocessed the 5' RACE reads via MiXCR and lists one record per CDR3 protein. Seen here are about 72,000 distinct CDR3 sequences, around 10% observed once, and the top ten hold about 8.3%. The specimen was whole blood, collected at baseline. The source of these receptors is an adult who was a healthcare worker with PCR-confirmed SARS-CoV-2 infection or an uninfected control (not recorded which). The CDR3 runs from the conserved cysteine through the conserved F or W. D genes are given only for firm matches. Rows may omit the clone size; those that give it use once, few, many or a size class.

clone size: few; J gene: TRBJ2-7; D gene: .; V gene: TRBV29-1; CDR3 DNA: TGCAGCGCTGGGGGCGCCTACGAGCAGTACTTC; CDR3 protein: CSAGGAYEQYF
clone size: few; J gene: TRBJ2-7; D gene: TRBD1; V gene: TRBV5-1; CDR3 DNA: TGCGCCAGCAGCTTGGGACAGGGGACCATCTACGAGCAGTACTTC; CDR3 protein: CASSLGQGTIYEQYF
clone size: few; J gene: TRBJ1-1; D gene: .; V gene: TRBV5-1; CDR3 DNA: TGCGCCAGCAGCTTTTCCGGGACTGTCCCCATGAACACTGAAGCTTTCTTT; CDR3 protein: CASSFSGTVPMNTEAFF
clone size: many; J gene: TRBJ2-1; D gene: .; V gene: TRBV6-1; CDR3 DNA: TGTGCCAGCAGTGAAGCCCAACTAGGCCCGGTTGAGCAGTTCTTC; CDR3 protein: CASSEAQLGPVEQFF
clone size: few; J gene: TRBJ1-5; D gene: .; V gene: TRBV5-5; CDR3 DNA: TGTGCCAGCAGCTATCAGCTTAGCAATCAGCCCCAGCATTTT; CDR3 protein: CASSYQLSNQPQHF
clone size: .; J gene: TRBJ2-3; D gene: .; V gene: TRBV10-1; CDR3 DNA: TGCGCCAGCAGTGAGTCGGGACTCGGGCGTACGCAGTATTTT; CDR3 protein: CASSESGLGRTQYF
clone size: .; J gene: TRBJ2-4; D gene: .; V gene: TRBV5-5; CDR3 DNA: TGTGCCAGCAGCGAACAGGCAGGGGTAATTCAGTACTTC; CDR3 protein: CASSEQAGVIQYF
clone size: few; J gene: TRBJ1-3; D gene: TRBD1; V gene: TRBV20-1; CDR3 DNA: TGCAGTGCTAGACCTGACAGGGGCCGACAGGTCTCTGGAAACACCATATATTTT; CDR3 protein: CSARPDRGRQVSGNTIYF
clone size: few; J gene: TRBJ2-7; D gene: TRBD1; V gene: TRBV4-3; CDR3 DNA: TGCGCCAGCAGCCAAGGGAAGACAGGGGGTTCCCCCTACGAGCAGTACTTC; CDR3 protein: CASSQGKTGGSPYEQYF
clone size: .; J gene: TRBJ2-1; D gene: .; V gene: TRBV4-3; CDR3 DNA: TGCGCCAGCAGCCAAACCCTAGGAGGGATTTACAATGAGCAGTTCTTC; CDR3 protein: CASSQTLGGIYNEQFF
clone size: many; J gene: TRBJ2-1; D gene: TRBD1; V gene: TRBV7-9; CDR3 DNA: TGTGCCAGCAGCTTCGACAGGGGGAGTGAGCAGTTCTTC; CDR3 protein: CASSFDRGSEQFF
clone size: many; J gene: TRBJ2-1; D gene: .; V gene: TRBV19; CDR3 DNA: TGTGCCAGTAGTATACAGTACAATGAGCAGTTCTTC; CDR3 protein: CASSIQYNEQFF
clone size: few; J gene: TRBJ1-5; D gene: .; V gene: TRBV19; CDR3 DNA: TGTGCCAGTAGTATAAACTACAATGAGAATCAGCCCCAGCATTTT; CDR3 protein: CASSINYNENQPQHF
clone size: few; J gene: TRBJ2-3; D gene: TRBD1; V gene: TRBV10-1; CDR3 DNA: TGCGCCAGCAGTGAGTTCGCCGGTTCAGGGACAGGGGAGGCAGATACGCAGTATTTT; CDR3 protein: CASSEFAGSGTGEADTQYF
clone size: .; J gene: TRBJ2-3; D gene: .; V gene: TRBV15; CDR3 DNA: TGTGCCACCAGAACAGACGTGAGCACAGATACGCAGTATTTT; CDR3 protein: CATRTDVSTDTQYF
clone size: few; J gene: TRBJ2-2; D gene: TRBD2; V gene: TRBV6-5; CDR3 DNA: TGTGCCAGCAGTCGCCGTTTGGGACTAGCGGGCCAAACCGGGGAGCTGTTTTTT; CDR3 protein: CASSRRLGLAGQTGELFF